This T cell receptor (beta chain) was obtained from a study of T cells after posttransplantation cyclophosphamide. Study outcomes and limitations: Recipient CMV seropositivity and CMV reactivation strongly tracked TRB clonality. Later post-transplant blood repertoires were often dominated by donor CD8+ memory clones.

Assay: immunoSEQ multiplex PCR; the TCRdb copy retains only in-frame clones and omits some. The sample consists of about 9,600 clones, over 75% of them appearing once. This CDR3 region has 15 residues. Germline lookup yields CDR1 LGHNA and CDR2 YSLEER. V gave up 2 bases and J gave up 4 bases; unmatched junction bases: 4. Turning to this clone: No antigen is known for it.

Control samples came 1 year after myeloablative marrow transplants with methotrexate plus calcineurin inhibitor. The TCR was taken from a male patient in his 30s who received an allogeneic stem cell transplant from an unrelated donor, was CMV-positive, and had no GVHD. Some T cells may have originated in the graft donor. Source: PBMCs, taken after an allogeneic stem cell transplant with a calcineurin inhibitor and methotrexate. The chain employs TRBV4-3 and TRBJ1-3; 8 positions agree with TRBD1. CDR3 protein: CASSQSTGGGNTIYF. The CDR3 DNA reads as TGCGCCAGCAGCCAAAGTACAGGGGGGGGAAACACCATATATTTT.